This T cell receptor beta chain derives from a study of Tregs in tolerant kidney transplant recipients. Study context: Recipients received nonmyeloablative bone marrow transplants from related graft donors, with transient mixed chimerism.

Thawed PBMCs were FACS-sorted into unstimulated CD4+CD25+CD127- regulatory T cells, CD4+CD25- non-regulatory cells, CD4 and CD8 cells. Sequencing used immunoSEQ multiplex PCR; TCRdb keeps in-frame clones, though not all of them. Of some 71,000 clones in the sample, approximately 91% are singletons; the top ten hold more than 0.35%. Study-wide results and limits: Biological reproducibility was not directly addressed, but technical replication error appeared minimal. Antigen-driven expansion was suggested because donor-specific Tregs expanded more than all Tregs in tolerant patients.

A remark on this clone: The antigen remains undetermined.

This TCR was recovered from a human donor who received a combined kidney and bone marrow transplant. The starting material was CD4+ T cells from blood, obtained before the transplant.

The CDR3 loop is CASSQNRQETQYF. The CDR3, as DNA: TGCGCCAGCAGCCAAAATAGACAAGAGACCCAGTACTTC. This chain connects TRBV5-1 to TRBJ2-5; unclear D gene. CDR3 size: 13 residues. Germline loops: CDR1 SGHRS, CDR2 YFSETQ. V lost 4 bases to trimming and J lost 2 bases, with 9 bases between them.